These T cell receptor beta chains were read from a single sample in a study of blood T cell repertoires in COVID-19. The protocol was immunoSEQ multiplex PCR, while the TCRdb copy is restricted to in-frame clones and leaves out a portion. Here the sample spans under 200,000 clones, 87% being singletons. Sequences were obtained from peripheral blood. These receptors were taken from a man between 35 and 55 years old with active or convalescent COVID-19. Each CDR3 is given with its conserved first and last residue. D genes are given only for firm matches. The size of a clone is reported for some rows only, either as once, few or many, or as a class for expanded clones.

D	V	J	size	DNA	CDR3
TRBD1	TRBV9	TRBJ1-2	NA	TGTGCCAGCAGCGTTACAGGGGTTAACTATGGCTACACCTTC	CASSVTGVNYGYTF
TRBD1	TRBV6-5	TRBJ2-2	few	TGTGCCAGCAGCCCCAGGGGGCCCGGGGAGCTGTTTTTT	CASSPRGPGELFF
NA	TRBV19	TRBJ2-3	NA	TGTGCCAGTAACCCCCGGTCTCACGGGGTCCGCACAGATACGCAGTATTTT	CASNPRSHGVRTDTQYF
TRBD1	TRBV4-3	TRBJ2-2	once	TGCGCCAGCAGCCAGACAGCCGGGACAGCGAACACCGGGGAGCTGTTTTTT	CASSQTAGTANTGELFF
TRBD1	TRBV15	TRBJ1-1	NA	TGTGCCACCAGCAGAGGAGGACAGGGGAACACTGAAGCTTTCTTT	CATSRGGQGNTEAFF
TRBD1	TRBV19	TRBJ1-1	NA	TGTGCCAGTAGTTCCGTTAACAGGGGGAAGGGAGCTTTCTTT	CASSSVNRGKGAFF
NA	TRBV30	TRBJ1-5	NA	TGTGCCTGGGCGGTCCTAAATCAGCCCCAGCATTTT	CAWAVLNQPQHF
NA	TRBV24-1	TRBJ2-3	few	TGTGCCACCGGGACACCAAGCACAGATACGCAGTATTTT	CATGTPSTDTQYF
TRBD2	TRBV7-6	TRBJ2-3	NA	TGTGCCAGCAGCTTAGTTGTAGCGGGGGGTACTACAGATACGCAGTATTTT	CASSLVVAGGTTDTQYF
NA	TRBV2	TRBJ1-1	NA	TGTGCCAGCAGCCGGTTCTCTCCGGGGAACAAAATGAACACTGAAGCTTTCTTT	CASSRFSPGNKMNTEAFF
TRBD2	TRBV28	TRBJ2-3	NA	TGTGCCAGCAGTTCCCTAGCGGGGGGGCCTGTCACAGATACGCAGTATTTT	CASSSLAGGPVTDTQYF
NA	TRBV6-2/TRBV6-3	TRBJ2-4	NA	TGTGCCAGCAGTGTGCAGAAAAACATTCAGTACTTC	CASSVQKNIQYF
NA	TRBV7-3	TRBJ2-7	NA	TGTGCCAGCAGCTTATCAGCAGGGTCCTACGAGCAGTACTTC	CASSLSAGSYEQYF
TRBD1	TRBV3-1/TRBV3-2	TRBJ1-2	once	TGTGCCAGCAGCCAAGGGGGACAGGCTCTCTATGGCTACACCTTC	CASSQGGQALYGYTF
NA	TRBV7-2	TRBJ2-6	NA	TGTGCCAGCAGCTTAGCGGCACCCAGCTCTGGGGCCAACGTCCTGACTTTC	CASSLAAPSSGANVLTF
NA	TRBV7-3	TRBJ1-1	NA	TGTGCCAGCAGCTTATTTGTTGGCGATGGGGGGACTGAAGCTTTCTTT	CASSLFVGDGGTEAFF
NA	TRBV6-6	TRBJ1-1	NA	TGTGCCAGCACGCCGGGACATCTGAACACTGAAGCTTTCTTT	CASTPGHLNTEAFF
TRBD2	TRBV9	TRBJ2-1	NA	TGTGCCAGCAGCGTGGCAAGCGGGGGGGAGCAGTTCTTC	CASSVASGGEQFF
NA	TRBV19	TRBJ1-5	few	TGTGCCAGTAGTATCCCGGACACATACAATCAGCCCCAGCATTTT	CASSIPDTYNQPQHF
NA	TRBV6-5	TRBJ1-5	NA	TGTGCCAGCAAGGCAGGGGACAATCAGCCCCAGCATTTT	CASKAGDNQPQHF
NA	TRBV6-1	TRBJ2-3	NA	TGTGCCAGCAGTGAGTCGGGCACAGATACGCAGTATTTT	CASSESGTDTQYF
TRBD1	TRBV6-1	TRBJ1-5	NA	TGTGCCAGCAGTGAAGGATATGGGACAGGGATGAGCAATCAGCCCCAGCATTTT	CASSEGYGTGMSNQPQHF
NA	TRBV9	TRBJ1-2	NA	TGTGCCAGCAGGTCCCCTCCCAACTATGGCTACACCTTC	CASRSPPNYGYTF
NA	TRBV2	TRBJ2-2	NA	TGTGCCAGCACCCCGTCGGCGGTGAAGACCGGGGAGCTGTTTTTT	CASTPSAVKTGELFF
NA	TRBV4-3	TRBJ2-3	NA	TGCGCCAGCAGCCAAGAGACGGGTAGCACAGATACGCAGTATTTT	CASSQETGSTDTQYF
NA	TRBV4-1	TRBJ1-1	NA	TGCGCCAGCAGCCCCCCTGGCAACCGAGCTTTCTTT	CASSPPGNRAFF
NA	TRBV2	TRBJ2-3	NA	TGTGCCAGCAGTGAAGCGCTTCGGGGGTTAGTCGGAGGCACAGATACGCAGTATTTT	CASSEALRGLVGGTDTQYF
NA	TRBV9	TRBJ1-2	NA	TGTGCCAGCAGCTCGCAGACAGTTTCGGATGGCTACACCTTC	CASSSQTVSDGYTF
TRBD1	TRBV19	TRBJ1-1	NA	TGTGCCAGTAGTTCCCACAGGGGATCGAACACTGAAGCTTTCTTT	CASSSHRGSNTEAFF
NA	TRBV16	TRBJ2-3	NA	TGTGCCAGCAGCCAGCCGGTGAGGGCGCCTAGCACAGATACGCAGTATTTT	CASSQPVRAPSTDTQYF
TRBD1	TRBV19	TRBJ2-1	NA	TGTGCCAGTTCGGACAGGGGCTATGAGCAGTTCTTC	CASSDRGYEQFF
NA	TRBV14	TRBJ1-3	NA	TGTGCCAGCAGCCCATTCACAGCAAGCACTGGAAACACCATATATTTT	CASSPFTASTGNTIYF
NA	TRBV7-3	TRBJ2-3	NA	TGTGCCAGCAGCCCCCGGTCCCACCCGGGGAGGGATACGCAGTATTTT	CASSPRSHPGRDTQYF
NA	TRBV3-1/TRBV3-2	TRBJ2-3	NA	TGTGCCAGCAGCCAAGATAAGCTTTCGGATACGCAGTATTTT	CASSQDKLSDTQYF
NA	TRBV3-1/TRBV3-2	TRBJ1-2	NA	TGTGCCAGCAGTGTCCGGGGCTATGGCTACACCTTC	CASSVRGYGYTF
TRBD1	TRBV30	TRBJ2-3	NA	TGTGCCTGGAGTTTGGGACAGACTAGCACAGATACGCAGTATTTT	CAWSLGQTSTDTQYF
NA	TRBV12-2	TRBJ2-1	NA	TGTGCAAGTCGCTTTCCGGGACTAGCGGGGTCCACCTCCTACAATGAGCAGTTCTTC	CASRFPGLAGSTSYNEQFF
TRBD2	TRBV9	TRBJ2-1	NA	TGTGCCAGCAGCGTAGCACAGCGGGGGGACAATGAGCAGTTCTTC	CASSVAQRGDNEQFF
TRBD1	TRBV3-1/TRBV3-2	TRBJ1-4	few	TGTGCCAGCAGTTCGTCGGACAGGGGGCCGGCGACAACAACTAATGAAAAACTGTTTTTT	CASSSSDRGPATTTNEKLFF
NA	TRBV12-3/TRBV12-4	TRBJ1-1	NA	TGTGCCAGCAGTTTCGAGTTTAACACTGAAGCTTTCTTT	CASSFEFNTEAFF
TRBD2	TRBV11-2	TRBJ2-1	NA	TGTGCCAGCAGCTTAGAAGCGGGGGGCCTCCATGAGCAGTTCTTC	CASSLEAGGLHEQFF
NA	TRBV21-1	TRBJ2-3	once	TGTGCCAGCATCGTGGCCCCAGATACGCAGTATTTT	CASIVAPDTQYF
NA	TRBV18	TRBJ1-1	NA	TGTGCCAGCTCACTGGACAGGAACACTGAAGCTTTCTTT	CASSLDRNTEAFF
TRBD1	TRBV29-1	TRBJ1-2	NA	TGCAGCGTTGAAAGGGACAGCGTCTATGGCTACACCTTC	CSVERDSVYGYTF
NA	TRBV19	TRBJ1-4	NA	TGTGCCAGTAGTCTACGGGAGGCGGGGGATGAAAAACTGTTTTTT	CASSLREAGDEKLFF
TRBD1	TRBV19	TRBJ2-7	NA	TGTGCCAGTAGTACGTTGCAGAGACCGGGACAGCGATCCTACGAGCAGTACTTC	CASSTLQRPGQRSYEQYF
TRBD1	TRBV28	TRBJ1-2	NA	TGTGCCAGCAGTCCAGATACCGGGACAGCGTATGGCTACACCTTC	CASSPDTGTAYGYTF
NA	TRBV28	TRBJ1-2	once	TGTGCCACCACAGCTAACTATGGCTACACCTTC	CATTANYGYTF
TRBD2	TRBV5-6	TRBJ2-4	NA	TGTGCCAGCAGCTTGGAGACTAGCGGGGAAAACATTCAGTACTTC	CASSLETSGENIQYF
TRBD2	TRBV5-4	TRBJ2-5	NA	TGTGCCAGCAGCCCCGGACTAGCGGGGGTAGCGCGTCGAGAGACCCAGTACTTC	CASSPGLAGVARRETQYF